This T cell receptor (beta chain) was identified during a study of CD8+CD57+ T cells in acquired aplastic anemia (dated by TCRdb to between 2018 and 2020). Some background on the complete study: On average, sorted CD4+ and CD8+ cells yielded 2.5 to 3.5 ug of extracted DNA, with a range of about 0.18 to 30 ug. A CD8+CD57+ expansion meant a frequency higher than the mean frequency seen in healthy subjects.

To note about this clonotype: It lacks a known antigen. Given a much more abundant clone one base away, this may be a read error.

The patients picked for sequencing were ones in whom flow cytometry had shown an expansion of CD8+CD57+ cells. All patients had severe acquired aplastic anemia diagnosed by International Study of Aplastic Anemia and Agranulocytosis and Camitta criteria. At the time blood was sampled, none of the patients had received any therapy. TCR repertoires of sorted CD4+ and CD8+ blood T cells from severe aplastic anemia patients and healthy subjects were deep-sequenced in the study. Patients were enrolled under clinicaltrials.gov protocols 00001620, 01623167, 00001397, 00071045, 00081523 and 00961064 in the USA. Ficoll-Paque density gradient centrifugation was used to isolate peripheral blood mononuclear cells. Before DNA extraction, CD4+ and CD8+ T cells were sorted with FACS or magnetic beads. The CDR3 contains 13 residues, cysteine and phenylalanine counted. Only the CDR3 portion is preserved as DNA: 39 bases, with reading frame beginning at the first base. Sequences MNHEY (CDR1) and SVGAGI (CDR2) are obtained from the germline V gene.

Genomic DNA served as template for TCR beta VDJ combination and CDR3 sequence profiling. An Illumina HiSeq 2000 was used for TCR repertoire sequencing. The paper's data handling went like this. Repertoires were assessed using TRBV/TRBJ rearrangement plots, CDR3 size and DJ length profiles, and Simpson's diversity index. The most abundant DNA sequence in the deep sequencing data was taken as the immunodominant clone. CDR3 amino acid sequences were checked for sharing between subjects and were compared against published repertoires and the VDJdb database. The public sequencing data were trimmed at Q25 with fastp and processed into clonotypes with MiXCR by TCRdb, which kept only in-frame beta chains. One record per CDR3 amino acid sequence lists the most common genes and DNA. These V and J calls are TCRdb output, not the study's own analysis. The sample table holds about 240,000 distinct CDR3 sequences, of which around half were seen once. The ten largest clones capture 6.5% to 10% of the sample.

Overall study results and their limits: About 30 CD8+ CDR3 sequences were found to be shared between patients and controls, but these sequences appeared to be highly expressed in patients and within the immunodominant clones of the patients. CD8+ Simpson's diversity did not differ significantly between patients and healthy controls (P=0.060).

What was sequenced was sorted CD4+, CD8+, or CD8+CD57+ T cells (not recorded which) from PBMCs. This chain is built from TRBV6-5 and TRBJ1-6; there is no confident call for the D gene. This sequence was found in a human donor with aplastic anemia. The nucleotide sequence is given as TGTGCCGGCAGTTCCTCGGCTGATTCACCCCTCCACTTT. This encodes CAGSSSADSPLHF.